These 27 T cell receptor beta chains share one sample of origin, sequenced in a study of CD8+CD57+ T cells in acquired aplastic anemia. Patients selected for sequencing had displayed CD8+CD57+ cell expansion by flow cytometry. Genomic DNA was employed as the template in profiling TCR beta VDJ and CDR3. One entry per CDR3 protein results from TCRdb running MiXCR on the reads. In the table there are about 200,000 distinct CDR3 sequences, roughly 60% of which are singletons. Sequencing was performed on sorted CD4+, CD8+, or CD8+CD57+ T cells (not recorded which) from PBMCs. Every receptor here comes from a human donor with aplastic anemia.

This sequence joins TRBV20-1 and TRBJ2-7; 7 positions match TRBD2. The V segment lost 4 bases and the J segment 0 bases; nucleotides outside the gene matches: 9. Germline values: CDR1 DFQATT, CDR2 SNEGSKA (reference sequence). There are 15 residues in the CDR3. The CDR3 nucleotides are TGCAGTGCTACGGGAGCGGGAAGACTCTCCTACGAGCAGTACTTC. The encoded protein is CSATGAGRLSYEQYF.

The J gene is TRBJ2-2, the V gene TRBV24-1; D perhaps matches TRBD1 (6 bases). This CDR3 contains 14 residues. The germline V gene encodes CDR1 KGHDR and CDR2 SFDVKD. Trimming removed 12 bases from V and 6 bases from J, with 19 bases in between. In DNA, the CDR3 is TGTGCCGTATCAAGGGGGACGGGCTCCGGGGAGCTGTTTTTT. Its protein is CAVSRGTGSGELFF.

This clonotype showed up just a few times. The rearrangement links TRBV24-1 to TRBJ2-3, with 15 bases lining up with TRBD2. V was pared by 10 bases and J by 3 bases, with 4 bases of the junction left unmatched. The CDR3 contains 15 residues. Germline values: CDR1 KGHDR, CDR2 SFDVKD. The CDR3: CATAGLAGGTDTQYF. The CDR3 DNA reads as TGTGCCACGGCGGGACTAGCGGGGGGAACAGATACGCAGTATTTT.

This clonotype occurred a few times. V usage is TRBV7-9 and J usage is TRBJ1-5; no clear D gene. Trimming pared 1 base from V and 7 bases from J, leaving 5 bases between. CDR3 size: 12 residues. CDR1 and CDR2 (germline): SEHNR, FQNEAQ (reference sequence). The CDR3 loop reads CASSLDWQPQHF. The CDR3 DNA is TGTGCCAGCAGCTTAGACTGGCAGCCCCAGCATTTT.

The rearrangement uses TRBV15 and TRBJ2-1; a possible D gene is TRBD2 (6 bases). This CDR3 is built from 16 residues. CDR1 LNHNV and CDR2 YYDKDF come from the germline V gene (reference sequence). The V end was cut by 3 bases, the J end by 4 bases, with 16 bases between. CDR3 nucleotides: TGTGCCACCAGCAGCTCGACCGGGACTTCGTACAATGAGCAGTTCTTC. As protein: CATSSSTGTSYNEQFF. Supplemented by reference TRBV15 and TRBJ2-1, the full variable domain reads DAMVIQNPRYQVTQFGKPVTLSCSQTLNHNVMYWYQQKSSQAPKLLFHYYDKDFNNEADTPDNFQSRRPNTSFCFLDIRSPGLGDTAMYLCATSSSTGTSYNEQFFGPGTRLTVL.

In this sample, this clonotype turned up a few times. The CDR3 nucleotides are TGCAGTGCTAGAGATAGGACAGGTTACTCACCCCTCCACTTT. This gives the protein CSARDRTGYSPLHF. This rearrangement joins TRBV20-1 to TRBJ1-6; 7 nucleotides line up with TRBD1. V was clipped by 0 bases and J by 10 bases; unmatched bases: 6. Germline values: CDR1 DFQATT, CDR2 SNEGSKA (reference sequence). The CDR3 runs 14 residues.

This clonotype occurred a few times. The junction shows a germline mismatch at one end, possibly a read error. The chain links TRBV20-1 to TRBJ2-7; D possibly corresponds to TRBD1 (5 bases). CDR1 is DFQATT, CDR2 SNEGSKA, per germline (reference sequence). The CDR3 spans 13 residues. The CDR3 sequence: CSAKAGQFYEQYF. CDR3 DNA sequence: TGCAGTGCTAAGGCAGGGCAGTTCTACGAGCAGTACTTT.

V and J are TRBV19 and TRBJ2-1, with a weak D call TRBD2 (5 bases). CDR3 length: 14 residues. Germline V lookup: CDR1 LNHDA, CDR2 SQIVND (reference sequence). The germline V and J ends were trimmed by 2 bases and 5 bases, with 10 bases remaining between them. CDR3 bases: TGTGCCAGTAGTATAACTAGTGCGAACAATGAGCAGTTCTTC. Translated: CASSITSANNEQFF.

The rearrangement links TRBV12-3 or TRBV12-4 to TRBJ1-2; unclear D gene. The V gene lost 1 base and the J gene lost 4 bases, with 13 bases spanning the gap. The CDR3 runs 15 residues. The CDR3 loop reads CASSLGAAGVYGYTF. The CDR3 DNA follows: TGTGCCAGCAGTTTAGGGGCAGCTGGGGTCTATGGCTACACCTTC.

The chain carries TRBV9 and TRBJ1-2; perhaps TRBD1 as D (5 bases). Deletions cut 7 bases from V and 0 bases from J, with 7 bases between. The length of the CDR3 is 12 residues. Germline V gives CDR1 SGDLS, CDR2 YYNGEE. The CDR3 loop reads CASSGTNYGYTF. CDR3 coding DNA: TGTGCCAGCTCAGGGACTAACTATGGCTACACCTTC. The entire variable domain, with the rest obtained from reference TRBV9 and TRBJ1-2, is as follows: DSGVTQTPKHLITATGQRVTLRCSPRSGDLSVYWYQQSLDQGLQFLIQYYNGEERAKGNILERFSAQQFPDLHSELNLSSLELGDSALYFCASSGTNYGYTFGSGTRLTVV.

The chain joins TRBV10-3 to TRBJ1-3; D is uncertain. Trimming shortened V by 0 bases and J by 0 bases, and 12 bases separated the two germline ends. This CDR3 region has 17 residues. Germline CDR1 reads ENHRY; CDR2 reads SYGVKD. CDR3 amino acids: CAISESRKTDSGNTIYF. The CDR3, as DNA: TGTGCCATCAGTGAGTCGCGTAAGACGGACTCTGGAAACACCATATATTTT.

J is TRBJ2-7 and V is TRBV11-2, with TRBD1 identical over 8 bases. Losses at the gene ends were 1 base for V and 2 bases for J; bases not matched to a gene: 4. Germline-derived CDR1 and CDR2 are SGHAT and FQNNGV. This CDR3 has 15 amino acids. CDR3 nucleotide sequence: TGTGCCAGCAGCTTAGGACAGGGGCACCCCTACGAGCAGTACTTC. Translation gives CASSLGQGHPYEQYF.

This clonotype has only one observation. The limits of the CDR3 on the DNA are not certain, so only TCRdb's listed CDR3 is given. The chain has TRBV7-7 and TRBJ2-7; the DNA was not used to check the table's D call, TRBD1. Germline loops: CDR1 SSHAT, CDR2 FNYEAQ (reference sequence). The CDR3 is 19 residues long, counting both termini. The CDR3 sequence is CASSLLGTSVPAGQGEQYF.

The chain combines TRBV12-3 or TRBV12-4 with TRBJ2-5; 14 positions agree with TRBD2. The ends lost 6 bases at V and 6 bases at J; junction bases unmatched: 6. CDR3 length: 15 residues. The DNA for the CDR3 is TGTGCCAGCAGACCCGGGACTAGCGGGAGTAAGACCCAGTACTTC. Translation gives CASRPGTSGSKTQYF.

This clonotype came up a few times. The chain combines TRBV2 with TRBJ2-5; 9 nucleotides match TRBD1. This CDR3 is 12 amino acids long. J was trimmed by 9 bases and V by 4 bases; bases with no gene match: 3. From germline, CDR1 is SNHLY and CDR2 FYNNEI. CDR3 residues: CASSGTGDPQYF. In DNA, the CDR3 is TGTGCCAGCAGTGGGACAGGGGATCCCCAGTACTTC. Full variable domain (outside the CDR3, taken from reference TRBV2 and TRBJ2-5): EPEVTQTPSHQVTQMGQEVILRCVPISNHLYFYWYRQILGQKVEFLVSFYNNEISEKSEIFDDQFSVERPDGSNFTLKIRSTKLEDSAMYFCASSGTGDPQYFGPGTRLLVL.

This clonotype was seen at least ten times. This sequence joins TRBV10-3 and TRBJ1-5; D is perhaps TRBD1 (6 bases). This CDR3 has 16 amino acids. Looked up from germline, CDR1 is ENHRY and CDR2 is SYGVKD. Trimming took off 3 bases at V and 5 bases at J, with 17 bases between the two ends. In DNA, the CDR3 is TGTGCCATCAGTGACGGGCAGGGGCCGGTTCATCAGCCCCAGCATTTT. Translated: CAISDGQGPVHQPQHF.

The chain recombines TRBV5-1 with TRBJ2-2, with TRBD2 as a possible D gene (5 bases). Trimming took 3 bases from V and 10 from J, leaving 22 bases between them. The CDR3 is made up of 16 amino acids. Germline V gene data show CDR1 as SGHRS and CDR2 as YFSETQ. This CDR3 reads CASSSLSGFEAKELFF. The CDR3 region has the DNA TGCGCCAGCAGCTCTTTATCGGGATTCGAGGCAAAGGAGCTGTTTTTT.

The V call is TRBV14, the J call TRBJ1-2; no clear D gene. Trimming pared 2 bases from V and 2 bases from J, leaving 0 bases between. Germline V lookup: CDR1 SGHDN, CDR2 FVKESK. The CDR3 totals 11 residues. In DNA, the CDR3 is TGTGCCAGCAGCCAAAACTATGGCTACACCTTC. Residues: CASSQNYGYTF.

The gene calls are TRBV19 and TRBJ2-1; D unresolved. The CDR3 is made up of 12 amino acids. V lost 9 bases and J lost 3, with 9 bases in between. Germline values: CDR1 LNHDA, CDR2 SQIVND (reference sequence). The CDR3 nucleotides read TGTGCCAGCAGTCCCGGCTACAATGAGCAGTTCTTC. Translating gives CASSPGYNEQFF.

This clonotype was recorded at least ten times. The V call is TRBV5-8, the J call TRBJ1-6; possibly TRBD1 for D (6 bases). Germline loops: CDR1 SGHTS, CDR2 YDEGEE. The CDR3 is 15 amino acids. V lost 1 base and J 4 bases, leaving 9 bases between the germline ends. The CDR3 protein is CASSLRGQYNSPLHF. CDR3 DNA: TGTGCCAGCAGCTTGCGTGGACAGTATAATTCACCCCTCCACTTT.

The CDR3 is CASSETGHTEAFF. The CDR3 DNA reads as TGTGCCAGCAGTGAAACTGGACACACTGAAGCTTTCTTT. The genes are TRBV6-1 and TRBJ1-1, with D hard to call. The germline V gene has CDR1 MNHNS and CDR2 SASEGT. Trimming left V 2 bases short and J 3 bases short, with 7 bases between. The CDR3 is made up of 13 amino acids.

The chain uses TRBV6-1 and TRBJ2-3; D is possibly TRBD1 or TRBD2 (7 bases each). The germline V gene has CDR1 MNHNS and CDR2 SASEGT. Trimming pared 7 bases from V and 3 bases from J, leaving 20 bases between. The CDR3 is made up of 16 amino acids. CDR3 protein: CASKGQWGGVTDTQYF. The CDR3 coding sequence is TGTGCCAGCAAGGGACAGTGGGGGGGGGTGACAGATACGCAGTATTTT.

This clonotype was picked up many times. This chain connects TRBV5-8 to TRBJ1-2, with a weak D call TRBD1 (5 bases). The CDR3 loop spans 12 amino acids. V was clipped by 5 bases and J by 8 bases, with 13 bases between them. Germline values: CDR1 SGHTS, CDR2 YDEGEE. The DNA for the CDR3 is TGTGCCAGCAGAGGAGGGGTAGTAGGCTACACCTTC. This codes for CASRGGVVGYTF.

V gene TRBV15 combines with J gene TRBJ2-1, with 7 nucleotides matching TRBD2. V shed 5 bases and J 4 bases; nucleotides not matched to a gene: 2. The CDR3 contains 13 residues. The germline V gene has CDR1 LNHNV and CDR2 YYDKDF (reference sequence). This CDR3 reads CATSLAGYNEQFF. The CDR3, as DNA: TGTGCCACCAGCTTAGCGGGTTACAATGAGCAGTTCTTC.

This chain links TRBV7-8 with TRBJ2-7; 8 bases are shared with TRBD1. Germline trimming cut 4 bases from V and 7 bases from J; bases unmatched to any gene: 9. The CDR3 covers 14 residues. Germline V gene sequence: CDR1 SGHVS, CDR2 FQNEAQ. The CDR3 bases are TGTGCCAGCAGCTACACAGGGGGGCCGAGGGAGCAGTACTTC. This codes for CASSYTGGPREQYF.

This clonotype was found a few times. The V and J genes are TRBV15 and TRBJ2-7, with D perhaps TRBD1 or TRBD2 (5 bases each). The germline V gene has CDR1 LNHNV and CDR2 YYDKDF (reference sequence). Trimming stripped 8 bases from V and 4 bases from J, with 12 bases between. The CDR3 has 12 residues. CDR3: CATSPWGYEQYF. The DNA for the CDR3 is TGTGCCACCTCACCGTGGGGGTACGAGCAGTACTTC.

The J gene is TRBJ2-1, the V gene TRBV7-8, with a weak D call TRBD2 (6 bases). V dropped 4 bases and J dropped 10 bases, with 14 bases sitting between them. This CDR3 region has 13 residues. Germline-derived CDR1 and CDR2 are SGHVS and FQNEAQ. The CDR3 DNA sequence: TGTGCCAGCAGCTCAGGACGCGGAGGGGAGCAGTTCTTC. Translated, it gives CASSSGRGGEQFF.